The 24 T cell receptor beta chains reported below all come from one sample, sequenced in a study of CD8 T cells in Susac syndrome. Reverse transcription of 0.5 to 1 ug RNA was performed with random hexamers. TCRdb fed the immunoSEQ multiplex PCR reads into MiXCR, producing one record per CDR3 protein. The sample yields 150,000 or so distinct CDR3 sequences, approximately 95% seen once. Material: CD4+ T cells from PBMCs. The source is a human donor with Susac syndrome.

This clonotype was counted a single time. The rearrangement links TRBV30 to TRBJ1-1; a weak D match, TRBD1 (5 bases). The CDR3 runs to 16 residues. The V gene's germline CDR1 is GTSNPN and CDR2 SVGIG (reference sequence). V was shortened by 4 bases and J by 2 bases, with 20 bases between the two germline ends. Written as DNA, the CDR3 is TGTGCCTGGAAAATGGGGACCTCAACCCCCAACACTGAAGCTTTCTTT. Its protein is CAWKMGTSTPNTEAFF.

This chain uses TRBV4-2 with TRBJ2-6; 10 bases match TRBD1. J was trimmed by 0 bases and V by 4 bases; bases with no gene match: 12. The CDR3 totals 20 residues. CDR1 is LGHNA, CDR2 YNFKEQ, per germline. The CDR3 sequence: CASSRELPGQGYSGANVLTF. The CDR3 nucleotides read TGTGCCAGCAGCCGAGAATTACCGGGACAGGGGTACTCTGGGGCCAACGTCCTGACTTTC.

The chain carries TRBV12-3 or TRBV12-4 and TRBJ2-5, with D perhaps TRBD1 (6 bases). The CDR3 spans 17 residues. V was pared by 7 bases and J by 5 bases, with 26 bases between. CDR3 region: CASTFGRSARGWETQYF. DNA for the CDR3: TGTGCCAGCACCTTCGGTCGGAGTGCCAGGGGATGGGAGACCCAGTACTTC.

This rearrangement joins TRBV20-1 to TRBJ1-2; D not certain. Trimming removed 0 bases from V and 5 bases from J, with 7 bases in between. CDR3 length: 12 amino acids. CDR1 is DFQATT, CDR2 SNEGSKA, per germline (reference sequence). This CDR3 is CSARETLYGYTF. The CDR3 DNA follows: TGCAGTGCTAGAGAAACCCTTTATGGCTACACCTTC.

This clonotype was seen a single time. V and J are TRBV7-9 and TRBJ2-1; 8 nucleotides line up with TRBD2. CDR1 SEHNR and CDR2 FQNEAQ come from the germline V gene (reference sequence). This CDR3 is 14 amino acids long. J gave up 14 bases and V 4 bases, and 13 bases lay outside the gene matches. CDR3 coding DNA: TGTGCCAGCAGCTCCCCCGGGAGGGGGGGCTTTGAGTTCTTC. This codes for CASSSPGRGGFEFF. Looking up the rest from reference TRBV7-9 and TRBJ2-1 gives the full variable domain: DTGVSQNPRHKITKRGQNVTFRCDPISEHNRLYWYRQTLGQGPEFLTYFQNEAQLEKSRLLSDRFSAERPKGSFSTLEIQRTEQGDSAMYLCASSSPGRGGFEFFGPGTRLTVL.

This clonotype appeared once. The gene calls are TRBV5-1 and TRBJ1-4; tentatively, D is TRBD1 (5 bases). The germline CDR1 and CDR2 sequences are SGHRS and YFSETQ. This CDR3 contains 13 residues. V shed 0 bases and J shed 7 bases, with 7 bases lying between them. In DNA, the CDR3 is TGCGCCAGCAGCTTGGGGGGGAGTGAAAAACTGTTTTTT. Its protein is CASSLGGSEKLFF.

The chain is built from TRBV28 and TRBJ2-3; 7 nucleotides align to TRBD1. With V trimmed by 5 bases and J by 0 bases, 14 bases remained unmatched. Germline values: CDR1 MDHEN, CDR2 SYDVKM. The CDR3 is 18 amino acids. The CDR3 spells CASSPPGQPVSSTDTQYF. CDR3 DNA: TGTGCCAGCAGTCCTCCGGGACAGCCCGTCTCTAGCACAGATACGCAGTATTTT. The whole variable domain, filled in from reference TRBV28 and TRBJ2-3, reads DVKVTQSSRYLVKRTGEKVFLECVQDMDHENMFWYRQDPGLGLRLIYFSYDVKMKEKGDIPEGYSVSREKKERFSLILESASTNQTSMYLCASSPPGQPVSSTDTQYFGPGTRLTVL.

V and J are TRBV5-4 and TRBJ2-6; unclear D gene. CDR3 size: 16 residues. Trimming stripped 0 bases from V and 4 bases from J, with 11 bases between. Germline V gene lookup returns CDR1 SGHNT and CDR2 YYREEE (reference sequence). CDR3 nucleotides: TGTGCCAGCAGCTTGGTTCCGGTTTTAGGGGCCAACGTCCTGACTTTC. Its protein is CASSLVPVLGANVLTF.

The rearrangement links TRBV18 to TRBJ2-5, with a possible D match to TRBD2 (5 bases). Trimming cost V 3 bases and J 5 bases, with 7 bases left between them. CDR3 size: 12 residues. The germline gives CDR1 KGHSH, CDR2 LQKENI. This CDR3 is CASSPAGETQYF. The CDR3 DNA reads TGTGCCAGCTCACCGGCGGGCGAGACCCAGTACTTC.

The chain couples TRBV29-1 to TRBJ1-4; 7 bases line up with TRBD1. V lost 6 bases and J lost 7; bases outside the gene matches: 11. Germline CDR1 SQVTM, CDR2 ANQGSEA. This CDR3 region has 14 residues. In DNA form, the CDR3 reads TGCAGCGTCGAACAGGGGATTAAGGGTGAAAAACTGTTTTTT. Translated, it gives CSVEQGIKGEKLFF.

This clonotype turned up a few times. The chain joins TRBV9 to TRBJ2-7; weak D call: TRBD2 (6 bases). The CDR3 has 13 residues. Germline V lookup: CDR1 SGDLS, CDR2 YYNGEE. Trimming removed 4 bases at V and 3 bases at J, with 11 bases between. CDR3 in amino acids: CASSPGSHYEQYF. As DNA, the CDR3 is TGTGCCAGCAGCCCCGGGAGTCACTACGAGCAGTACTTC.

The chain uses TRBV12-3 or TRBV12-4 and TRBJ1-2, with D unresolved. The CDR3 is 13 amino acids. Trimming removed 5 bases from V and 3 bases from J, with 10 bases in between. Here the CDR3 DNA reads TGTGCCAGCAGTACCGAGGGCTACTATGGCTACACCTTC. Protein sequence: CASSTEGYYGYTF.

The chain couples TRBV18 to TRBJ1-5, with TRBD1 matching over 8 bases. Trimming cost V 2 bases and J 7 bases; bases outside gene matches: 4. This CDR3 is built from 14 residues. The germline V gene has CDR1 KGHSH and CDR2 LQKENI. The CDR3 sequence: CASSPGTGEQPQHF. In DNA form, the CDR3 reads TGTGCCAGCTCACCAGGGACAGGAGAGCAGCCCCAGCATTTT.

The CDR3 bases are TGTGCCTGGAGTGTCGGCAGGGTAAATGGCTACACCTTC. Translated, it gives CAWSVGRVNGYTF. This sequence joins TRBV30 and TRBJ1-2; a possible D gene is TRBD1 (5 bases). The V gene lost 0 bases and the J gene lost 6 bases, with 11 bases spanning the gap. The germline CDR1 and CDR2 sequences are GTSNPN and SVGIG (reference sequence). The CDR3 loop spans 13 amino acids.

V usage is TRBV7-2 and J usage is TRBJ2-3; no definite D call. Between the trimmed V and J ends, which lost 5 bases and 2 bases, there was a span of 5 bases. The CDR3 has 12 residues. CDR1 and CDR2 (germline): SGHTA, FQGNSA. The CDR3 here is CASSLFTDTQYF. The CDR3 DNA sequence: TGTGCCAGCAGCCTGTTCACAGATACGCAGTATTTT. The full variable domain, its missing parts supplied by reference TRBV7-2 and TRBJ2-3, is GAGVSQSPSNKVTEKGKDVELRCDPISGHTALYWYRQSLGQGLEFLIYFQGNSAPDKSGLPSDRFSAERTGGSVSTLTIQRTQQEDSAVYLCASSLFTDTQYFGPGTRLTVL.

The V and J genes are TRBV20-1 and TRBJ2-1; 12 bases agree with TRBD2. The CDR3 length is 16 residues. Germline CDR1 DFQATT, CDR2 SNEGSKA (reference sequence). The ends lost 3 bases at V and 4 bases at J; junction bases unmatched: 7. The DNA for the CDR3 is TGCAGTGCTAGGGTCGGACTAGCGGGGTTGTACAATGAGCAGTTCTTC. It yields the protein CSARVGLAGLYNEQFF.

The V and J genes are TRBV7-2 and TRBJ2-5; D gene uncertain. The V gene lost 1 base and the J gene lost 1 base, with 16 bases spanning the gap. The CDR3 runs 17 residues. Germline CDR1 reads SGHTA; CDR2 reads FQGNSA. CDR3 protein: CASSLDPGRPIQETQYF. CDR3 DNA: TGTGCCAGCAGCTTAGATCCCGGGCGACCGATCCAAGAGACCCAGTACTTC.

The chain uses TRBV18 and TRBJ2-7, with D perhaps assigned TRBD1 or TRBD2 (5 bases each). Trimming pared 3 bases from V and 2 bases from J, leaving 14 bases between. Germline V lookup: CDR1 KGHSH, CDR2 LQKENI. The CDR3 runs to 15 residues. The CDR3 sequence: CASSPRDASPYEQYF. The CDR3 region has the DNA TGTGCCAGCTCACCCAGGGACGCCTCGCCCTACGAGCAGTACTTC. The whole variable domain, filled in from reference TRBV18 and TRBJ2-7, reads NAGVMQNPRHLVRRRGQEARLRCSPMKGHSHVYWYRQLPEEGLKFMVYLQKENIIDESGMPKERFSAEFPKEGPSILRIQQVVRGDSAAYFCASSPRDASPYEQYFGPGTRLTVT.

V usage is TRBV6-2 or TRBV6-3 and J usage is TRBJ2-7; 7 positions match TRBD2. CDR3 length: 15 amino acids. Per germline, CDR1 MNHEY and CDR2 SVGEGT. The V and J ends lost 7 bases and 0 bases, in that order; junction bases with no gene match: 9. This CDR3 is CASTSGTTSSYEQYF. CDR3 in DNA: TGTGCCAGCACCTCCGGGACTACCTCCTCCTACGAGCAGTACTTC.

The chain joins TRBV30 to TRBJ2-1; tentative D call: TRBD2 (5 bases). Germline V CDR1 and CDR2: GTSNPN, SVGIG (reference sequence). The V gene lost 3 bases and the J gene lost 9 bases, with 12 bases spanning the gap. The CDR3 is 12 residues long. CDR3 region: CAWSPHGSEQFF. In DNA, the CDR3 is TGTGCCTGGAGCCCCCATGGGAGTGAGCAGTTCTTC.

The genes are TRBV20-1 and TRBJ1-6; TRBD1 matches 8 bases. J was trimmed by 6 bases and V by 4 bases; bases with no gene match: 5. Germline CDR1 and CDR2: DFQATT and SNEGSKA (reference sequence). The CDR3 has 14 residues. CDR3 sequence: CSAKDRGGNSPLHF. In DNA, the CDR3 is TGCAGTGCTAAAGACAGGGGTGGTAATTCACCCCTCCACTTT.

The chain carries TRBV9 and TRBJ1-1; TRBD1 agrees at 8 bases. V lost 4 bases, J lost 0 bases, and 8 bases stayed unmatched. Germline V gene data show CDR1 as SGDLS and CDR2 as YYNGEE. The CDR3 extends over 16 amino acids. CDR3 in DNA: TGTGCCAGCAGCCGCGGACAGGGCGTAATGAACACTGAAGCTTTCTTT. As protein: CASSRGQGVMNTEAFF.

This chain joins TRBV29-1 and TRBJ2-7; 7 positions match TRBD2. With V trimmed by 0 bases and J by 0 bases, 5 bases remained unmatched. The CDR3 sequence is 15 residues long. Germline-derived CDR1 and CDR2 are SQVTM and ANQGSEA. The CDR3 DNA reads as TGCAGCGTTGAAGATCTCGGCGGGAGCTCCTACGAGCAGTACTTC. Protein sequence: CSVEDLGGSSYEQYF.

This rearrangement joins TRBV12-3 or TRBV12-4 to TRBJ2-3; no clear D gene. Trimming left V 5 bases short and J 0 bases short, with 9 bases between. The CDR3 covers 14 residues. CDR3 loop: CASSPDRSTDTQYF. CDR3 nucleotides: TGTGCCAGCAGTCCTGATCGGAGCACAGATACGCAGTATTTT.